A selection of T cell receptor beta chains follows, all from one sample in a study of blood T cell repertoires in COVID-19. The repertoire was sequenced with immunoSEQ multiplex PCR; TCRdb's copy has only in-frame clones and lacks some. The sample lists over 150,000 clones, around 82% seen once, with about 11% in the top ten. The specimen sequenced was peripheral blood. These receptors came from a woman aged 80 or over with active or convalescent COVID-19. The CDR3 runs from the conserved cysteine through the conserved F or W. A D gene is named only where the DNA matches it firmly. Size tells how often a clone was seen (once, few, many) or the class of an expanded clone, and some rows leave it out.

>TRBJ2-7|.|TRBV19|TRBD2
CASSGGIYEQYF
TGTGCCAGTAGCGGGGGGATCTACGAGCAGTACTTC
>TRBJ2-6|.|TRBV4-1|TRBD2
CASSQGGSGFQAGAPGANVLTF
TGCGCCAGCAGCCAAGGGGGATCCGGGTTTCAAGCGGGAGCCCCCGGGGCCAACGTCCTGACTTTC
>TRBJ2-5|.|TRBV7-9|TRBD2
CASSRTSGRAWVETQYF
TGTGCCAGCAGCAGAACTAGCGGGAGGGCCTGGGTGGAGACCCAGTACTTC
>TRBJ2-5|few|TRBV30|TRBD2
CAWSVAGGGETQYF
TGTGCCTGGAGTGTCGCGGGAGGCGGTGAGACCCAGTACTTC
>TRBJ2-1|.|TRBV7-3|TRBD1
CASSPLRKGANEQFF
TGTGCCAGCAGCCCCTTACGAAAGGGGGCCAATGAGCAGTTCTTC
>TRBJ2-3|.|TRBV19|TRBD2
CASSIEGTSASTDTQYF
TGTGCCAGTAGTATAGAGGGGACTAGCGCAAGCACAGATACGCAGTATTTT
>TRBJ1-3|.|TRBV5-6|.
CASSLGPNSGNTIYF
TGTGCCAGCAGCTTGGGCCCTAACTCTGGAAACACCATATATTTT
>TRBJ1-2|.|TRBV28|.
CASSEVRVGGYTF
TGTGCCAGCAGCGAAGTCAGGGTCGGTGGCTACACCTTC
>TRBJ1-5|.|TRBV28|TRBD1
CASSLWTGGSSNQPQHF
TGTGCCAGCAGTTTATGGACAGGGGGATCTAGCAATCAGCCCCAGCATTTT
>TRBJ1-2|.|TRBV30|.
CAWVPGMLGGYGYTF
TGTGCCTGGGTCCCTGGTATGTTAGGGGGCTATGGCTACACCTTC
>TRBJ1-3|.|TRBV3-1/TRBV3-2|TRBD1
CASSQVSQGVGNTIYF
TGTGCCAGCAGCCAAGTCTCGCAGGGGGTTGGAAACACCATATATTTT
>TRBJ2-5|.|TRBV7-5|.
CARSSSEIPGLAGQRVQTQYF
TGTGCCAGAAGCTCCTCTGAGATTCCGGGACTAGCGGGACAGAGAGTCCAGACCCAGTACTTC
>TRBJ2-2|few|TRBV5-1|TRBD1
CASSQGQGAAGELFF
TGCGCCAGCAGCCAAGGACAGGGGGCAGCCGGGGAGCTGTTTTTT
>TRBJ2-2|.|TRBV7-6|TRBD1
CASSYQGANTGELFF
TGTGCCAGCAGCTATCAGGGGGCGAACACCGGGGAGCTGTTTTTT
>TRBJ2-6|few|TRBV7-9|.
CASSLQVGGVLTF
TGTGCCAGCAGCCTACAGGTCGGGGGCGTCCTGACTTTC
>TRBJ1-6|.|TRBV5-4|.
CASSSTGNYSPLHF
TGTGCCAGCAGCTCCACAGGGAATTATTCACCCCTCCACTTT
>TRBJ1-1|once|TRBV3-1/TRBV3-2|TRBD1
CASSPSIGTGGWSTEAFF
TGTGCCAGCAGCCCCTCGATCGGGACAGGGGGCTGGAGCACTGAAGCTTTCTTT
>TRBJ1-5|once|TRBV19|.
CASRPGWGGNQPQHF
TGTGCCAGCAGACCCGGGTGGGGGGGCAATCAGCCCCAGCATTTT
>TRBJ1-6|.|TRBV7-9|.
CASSLIRDNSPLHF
TGTGCCAGCAGCTTAATCAGGGATAATTCACCCCTCCACTTT
>TRBJ1-1|once|TRBV7-8|TRBD1
CASSLLPPAGGVDTEAFF
TGTGCCAGCAGCCTCCTCCCCCCGGCAGGGGGAGTGGACACTGAAGCTTTCTTT